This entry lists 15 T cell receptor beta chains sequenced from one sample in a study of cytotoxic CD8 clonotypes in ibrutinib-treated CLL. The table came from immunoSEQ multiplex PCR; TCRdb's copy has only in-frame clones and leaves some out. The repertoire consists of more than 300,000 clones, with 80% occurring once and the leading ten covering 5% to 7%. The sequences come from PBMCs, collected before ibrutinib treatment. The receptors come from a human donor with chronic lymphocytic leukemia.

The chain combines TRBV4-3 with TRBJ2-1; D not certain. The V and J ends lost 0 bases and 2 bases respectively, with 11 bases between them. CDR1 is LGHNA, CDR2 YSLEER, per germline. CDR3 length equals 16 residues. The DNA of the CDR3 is TGCGCCAGCAGCCAAGATGTTAGATCGACCTACAATGAGCAGTTCTTC. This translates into CASSQDVRSTYNEQFF.

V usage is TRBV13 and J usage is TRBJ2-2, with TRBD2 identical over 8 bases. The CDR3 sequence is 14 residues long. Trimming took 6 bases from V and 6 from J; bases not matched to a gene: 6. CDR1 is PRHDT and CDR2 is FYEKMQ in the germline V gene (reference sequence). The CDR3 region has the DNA TGTGCCAGCAGTCCGGCCGGGGGGGCCGGGGAGCTGTTTTTT. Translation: CASSPAGGAGELFF.

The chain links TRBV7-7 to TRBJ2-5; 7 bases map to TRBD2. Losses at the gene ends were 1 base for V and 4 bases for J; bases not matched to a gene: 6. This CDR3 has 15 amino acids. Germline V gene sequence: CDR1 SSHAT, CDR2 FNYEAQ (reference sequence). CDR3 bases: TGTGCCAGCAGCTTAGATGCGGGAGCCGGAGAGACCCAGTACTTC. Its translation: CASSLDAGAGETQYF.

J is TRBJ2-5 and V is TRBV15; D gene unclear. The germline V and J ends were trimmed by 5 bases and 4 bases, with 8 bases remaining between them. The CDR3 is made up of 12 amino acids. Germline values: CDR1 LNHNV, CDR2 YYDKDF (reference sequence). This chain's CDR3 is CATSPFGETQYF. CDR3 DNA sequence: TGTGCCACCAGCCCTTTCGGAGAGACCCAGTACTTC.

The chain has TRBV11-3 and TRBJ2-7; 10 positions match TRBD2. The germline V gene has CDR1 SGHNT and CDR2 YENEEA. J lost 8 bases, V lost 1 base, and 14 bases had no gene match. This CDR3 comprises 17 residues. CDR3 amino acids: CASSLAWTSGGREQQYF. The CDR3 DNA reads TGTGCCAGCAGCTTAGCGTGGACTAGCGGAGGCCGCGAGCAGCAGTACTTC.

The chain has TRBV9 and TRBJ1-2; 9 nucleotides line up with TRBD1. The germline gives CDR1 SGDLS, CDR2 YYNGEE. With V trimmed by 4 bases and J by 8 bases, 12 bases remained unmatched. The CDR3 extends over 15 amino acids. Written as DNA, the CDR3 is TGTGCCAGCAGCCCACCGGGACAGGGAATCGGAGGCTACACCTTC. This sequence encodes CASSPPGQGIGGYTF.

CDR3 in DNA: TGTGCCAGCAGCCAACGAGGGGGGGGGCGCACAGATACGCAGTATTTT. Translation gives CASSQRGGGRTDTQYF. The V call is TRBV4-2, the J call TRBJ2-3; TRBD2 might be the D (7 bases). Germline V gene lookup returns CDR1 LGHNA and CDR2 YNFKEQ. V was pared by 2 bases and J by 1 base, with 13 bases between. The CDR3 is 16 residues long.

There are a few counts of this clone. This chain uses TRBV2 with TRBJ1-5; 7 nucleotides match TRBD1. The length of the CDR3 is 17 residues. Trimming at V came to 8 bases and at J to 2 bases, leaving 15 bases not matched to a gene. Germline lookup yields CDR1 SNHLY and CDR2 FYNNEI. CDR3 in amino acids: CASRALGAGGRNQPQHF. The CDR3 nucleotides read TGTGCCAGCCGGGCCCTCGGAGCAGGGGGACGCAATCAGCCCCAGCATTTT.

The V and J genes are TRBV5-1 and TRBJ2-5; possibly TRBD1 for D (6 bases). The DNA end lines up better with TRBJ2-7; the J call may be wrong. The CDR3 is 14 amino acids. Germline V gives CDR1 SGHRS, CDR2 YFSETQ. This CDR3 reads CASSRDTSGDEQYF. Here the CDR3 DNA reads TGCGCCAGCAGCCGGGACACCTCCGGGGACGAGCAGTACTTC.

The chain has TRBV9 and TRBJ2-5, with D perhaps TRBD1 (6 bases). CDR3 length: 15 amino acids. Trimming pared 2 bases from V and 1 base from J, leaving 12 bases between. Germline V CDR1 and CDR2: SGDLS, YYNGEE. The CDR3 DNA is TGTGCCAGCAGCGTCCGGGACAACCCCCAAGAGACCCAGTACTTC. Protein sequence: CASSVRDNPQETQYF.

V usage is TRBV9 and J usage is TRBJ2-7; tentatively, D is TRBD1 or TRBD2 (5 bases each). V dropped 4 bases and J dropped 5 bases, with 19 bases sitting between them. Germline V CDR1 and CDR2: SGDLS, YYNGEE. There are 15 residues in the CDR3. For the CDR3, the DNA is TGTGCCAGCAGCTCATCCGGTGAGGGGTTCCACGAGCAGTACTTC. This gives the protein CASSSSGEGFHEQYF.

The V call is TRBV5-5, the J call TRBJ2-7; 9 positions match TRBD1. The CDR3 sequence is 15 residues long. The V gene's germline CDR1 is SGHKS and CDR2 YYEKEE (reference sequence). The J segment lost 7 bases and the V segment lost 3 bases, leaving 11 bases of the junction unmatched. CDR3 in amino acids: CASSSGTGSGREQYF. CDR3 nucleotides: TGTGCCAGCAGCTCGGGGACAGGGTCAGGTCGGGAGCAGTACTTC.

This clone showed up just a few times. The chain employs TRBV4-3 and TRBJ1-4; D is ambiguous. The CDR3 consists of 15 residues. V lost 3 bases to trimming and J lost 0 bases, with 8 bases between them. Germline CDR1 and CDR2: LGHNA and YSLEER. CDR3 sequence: CASSHLASTNEKLFF. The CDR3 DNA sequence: TGCGCCAGCAGCCACCTCGCTTCAACTAATGAAAAACTGTTTTTT.

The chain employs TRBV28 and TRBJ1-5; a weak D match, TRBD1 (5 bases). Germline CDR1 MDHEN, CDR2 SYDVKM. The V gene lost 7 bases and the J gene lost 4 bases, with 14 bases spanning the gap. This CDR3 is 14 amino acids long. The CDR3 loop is CASILTQGNQPQHF. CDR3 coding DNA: TGTGCCAGCATTTTGACCCAGGGAAATCAGCCCCAGCATTTT.

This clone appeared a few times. CDR3 coding DNA: TGTGCCAGCAGCATCCTCCGGGCGGGAGGGTTGTACAATGAGCAGTTCTTC. Translated, it gives CASSILRAGGLYNEQFF. This chain links TRBV21-1 with TRBJ2-1; the D call of TRBD2 is as the table states it, not checked on the DNA. TRBV21-1 is labeled a pseudogene. This CDR3 has 17 amino acids.